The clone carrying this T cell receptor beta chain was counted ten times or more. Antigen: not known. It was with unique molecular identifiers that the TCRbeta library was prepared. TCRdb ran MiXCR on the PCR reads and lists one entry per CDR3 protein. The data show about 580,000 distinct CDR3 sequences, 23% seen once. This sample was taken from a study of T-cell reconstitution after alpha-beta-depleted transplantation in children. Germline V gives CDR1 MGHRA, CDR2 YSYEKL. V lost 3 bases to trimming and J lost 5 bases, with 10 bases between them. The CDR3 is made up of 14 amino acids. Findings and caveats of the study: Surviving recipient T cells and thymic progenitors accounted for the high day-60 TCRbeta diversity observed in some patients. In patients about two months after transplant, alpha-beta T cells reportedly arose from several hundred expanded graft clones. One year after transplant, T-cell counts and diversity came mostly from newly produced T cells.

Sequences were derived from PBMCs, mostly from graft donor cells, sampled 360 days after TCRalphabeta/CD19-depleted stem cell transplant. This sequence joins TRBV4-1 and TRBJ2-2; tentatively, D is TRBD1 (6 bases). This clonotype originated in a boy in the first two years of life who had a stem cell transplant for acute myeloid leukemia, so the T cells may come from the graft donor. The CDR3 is CASSQGQGTGELFF. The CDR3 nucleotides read TGCGCCAGCAGCCAGGGTCAGGGGACCGGGGAGCTGTTTTTT.